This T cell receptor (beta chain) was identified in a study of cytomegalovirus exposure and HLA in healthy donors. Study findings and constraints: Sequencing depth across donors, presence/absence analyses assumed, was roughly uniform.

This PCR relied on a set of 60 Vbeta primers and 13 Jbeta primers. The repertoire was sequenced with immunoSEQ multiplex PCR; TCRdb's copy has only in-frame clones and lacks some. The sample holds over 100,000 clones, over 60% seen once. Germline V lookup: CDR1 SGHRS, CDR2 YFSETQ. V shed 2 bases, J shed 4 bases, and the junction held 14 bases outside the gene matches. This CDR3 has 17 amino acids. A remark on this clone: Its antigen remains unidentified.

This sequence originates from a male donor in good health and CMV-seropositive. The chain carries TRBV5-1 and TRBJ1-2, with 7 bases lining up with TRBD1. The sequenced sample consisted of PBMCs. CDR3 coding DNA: TGCGCCAGCAGCTTATCACCCCATACCCAGGGGGGCTATGGCTACACCTTC. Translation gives CASSLSPHTQGGYGYTF.